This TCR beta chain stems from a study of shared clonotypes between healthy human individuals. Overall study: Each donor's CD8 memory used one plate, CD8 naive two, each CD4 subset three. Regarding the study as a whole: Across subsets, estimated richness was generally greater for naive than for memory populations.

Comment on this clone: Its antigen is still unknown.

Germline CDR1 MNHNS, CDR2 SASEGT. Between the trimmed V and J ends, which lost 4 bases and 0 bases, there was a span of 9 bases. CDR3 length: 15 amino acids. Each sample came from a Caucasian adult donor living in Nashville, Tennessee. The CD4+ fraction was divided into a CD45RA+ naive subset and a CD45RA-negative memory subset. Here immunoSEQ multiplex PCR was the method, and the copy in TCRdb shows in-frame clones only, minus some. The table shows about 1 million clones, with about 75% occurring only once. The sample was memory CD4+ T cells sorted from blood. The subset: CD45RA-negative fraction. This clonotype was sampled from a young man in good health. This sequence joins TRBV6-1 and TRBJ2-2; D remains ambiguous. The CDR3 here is CASSAAVANTGELFF. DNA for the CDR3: TGTGCCAGCAGTGCGGCTGTCGCGAACACCGGGGAGCTGTTTTTT.